What follows is one TCR beta chain and its context. Per the germline V gene, CDR1 is MDHEN and CDR2 is SYDVKM. V dropped 8 bases and J dropped 6 bases, with 12 bases sitting between them. The CDR3 has 12 amino acids. This entry comes from a study of blood T cell repertoires in COVID-19. For the study at large: Spain, Italy and the United States supplied samples that represented acute and convalescent COVID-19.

Some clones are missing from TCRdb's copy, which holds only in-frame ones; the method was immunoSEQ multiplex PCR. The data show 140,000 or so clones, with about 89% seen just once and over 9% held by the top ten. Enrolled through a virtual design, the participants were between about 18 and 100 years of age and came from some 25 US areas. The chain recombines TRBV28 with TRBJ2-3, with D tentatively TRBD2 (6 bases). The clonotype comes from a man in his 60s who had recovered from COVID-19. The sequencing sample was made of PBMCs or T cells enriched from blood (not recorded which). The CDR3 sequence: CASGGILDTQYF. In DNA, the CDR3 is TGTGCCAGCGGCGGGATCCTCGATACGCAGTATTTT.